The present entry profiles one TCR beta chain with its context. The data were taken from a study of blood T cell repertoires in COVID-19. How the authors handled the data: It was from reference gene primer amplification that nucleated cell counts were estimated. TCRdb's table, derived via immunoSEQ multiplex PCR, lists solely in-frame clones and lacks some. V and J calls and clone size follow that table, whereas D and trimming were derived from the DNA. The repertoire consists of 85,000 to 100,000 clones, with 88% occurring once and the leading ten covering around 2.2%. Seattle enrolled patients during active infection and tracked them longitudinally. The sequence was obtained from a man in his fifties with COVID-19, enrolled during active disease. The material sequenced was peripheral blood.

CDR3 loop: CSGDRGTEQFF. DNA for the CDR3: TGCAGCGGGGATAGGGGCACTGAGCAGTTCTTC. The chain combines TRBV29-1 with TRBJ2-1, with a possible D match to TRBD1 (5 bases). CDR1 is SQVTM, CDR2 ANQGSEA, per germline. The CDR3 runs to 11 residues. V was clipped by 7 bases and J by 9 bases, with 13 bases between them.